There are a few counts of the clone carrying this T cell receptor (beta chain). Antigen unknown. Germline loops: CDR1 MGHRA, CDR2 YSYEKL. V gave up 0 bases and J gave up 4 bases, with 9 bases separating them. The CDR3 spans 14 residues. These data belong to a study of beta chain features in type 1 diabetes. General study findings and limits: Researchers reported that naive, central memory and Treg TCRB repertoires appeared more similar in patients than in healthy donors. Significant though moderate, a shortening of TCRB CDR3s appeared in all four CD4+ subsets of Type 1 diabetes patients.

What was sequenced were expressed TCRB transcripts, since all of the isolated RNA had been reverse transcribed. The assay was immunoSEQ multiplex PCR, and TCRdb's table has in-frame clones only and misses some. The sample has 300,000 to 450,000 clones, roughly 13% seen once. A sort by CD45RO/CCR7/CD25/CD127/CD95/CD27 yielded CD4+ naive, central memory, regulatory and stem cell-like memory cells. The receptor's source is a woman aged 18-29 years with type 1 diabetes. The chain recombines TRBV4-1 with TRBJ1-2; D possibly corresponds to TRBD1 (6 bases). The sample consisted of naive CD4+ T cells from blood. The CDR3 here is CASSQEGQIYGYTF. In DNA form, the CDR3 reads TGCGCCAGCAGCCAAGAGGGACAAATCTATGGCTACACCTTC.